A selection of T cell receptor beta chains follows, all from one sample in a study of blood T cell repertoires in COVID-19. The method was immunoSEQ multiplex PCR; TCRdb's version includes in-frame clones alone and lacks a portion of them. The sample lists fewer than 50,000 clones; less than 85% were seen once. Sequencing was carried out using peripheral blood. The receptors stem from a human donor in a cohort sampled during active COVID-19. CDR3s include the opening cysteine and the closing phenylalanine or tryptophan. The order of the fields is CDR3 length, D gene, clone size, J gene, V gene, CDR3 protein, CDR3 DNA. A D gene is named only where the DNA matches it firmly. Clone size is shown for a subset of rows, as once, few, many or a class of expanded clone.

cdr3_length: 15
d_call: -
clone_size: -
j_call: TRBJ1-3
v_call: TRBV7-2
cdr3_aa: CASREAGRSGNTIYF
cdr3_nt: TGTGCCAGCCGTGAGGCAGGGCGCTCTGGAAACACCATATATTTT

cdr3_length: 16
d_call: TRBD2
clone_size: -
j_call: TRBJ2-7
v_call: TRBV6-5
cdr3_aa: CASSYSTAGGPYEQYF
cdr3_nt: TGTGCCAGCAGTTACTCGACAGCGGGGGGGCCCTACGAGCAGTACTTC

cdr3_length: 13
d_call: TRBD1
clone_size: -
j_call: TRBJ1-2
v_call: TRBV19
cdr3_aa: CASSQTGDYGYTF
cdr3_nt: TGTGCCAGTAGTCAGACAGGGGACTATGGCTACACCTTC

cdr3_length: 12
d_call: -
clone_size: -
j_call: TRBJ1-5
v_call: TRBV30
cdr3_aa: CAWNRVNQPQHF
cdr3_nt: TGTGCCTGGAACAGGGTTAATCAGCCCCAGCATTTT

cdr3_length: 15
d_call: -
clone_size: -
j_call: TRBJ2-7
v_call: TRBV19
cdr3_aa: CASSIAGRGPYEQYF
cdr3_nt: TGTGCCAGTAGTATAGCGGGCAGGGGCCCCTACGAGCAGTACTTC

cdr3_length: 14
d_call: TRBD1
clone_size: -
j_call: TRBJ1-6
v_call: TRBV6-5
cdr3_aa: CASRLGQGPLELHF
cdr3_nt: TGTGCCAGCAGGCTCGGACAGGGGCCCCTCGAGCTCCACTTT

cdr3_length: 14
d_call: -
clone_size: -
j_call: TRBJ1-3
v_call: TRBV30
cdr3_aa: CAWSLPRGSDTIYF
cdr3_nt: TGTGCCTGGAGTCTCCCCAGGGGTTCGGACACCATATATTTT

cdr3_length: 17
d_call: -
clone_size: -
j_call: TRBJ2-3
v_call: TRBV11-2
cdr3_aa: CASSSRRGRGATDTQYF
cdr3_nt: TGTGCCAGCAGCTCCCGGCGGGGTCGGGGGGCCACAGATACGCAGTATTTT

cdr3_length: 15
d_call: TRBD1
clone_size: -
j_call: TRBJ1-6
v_call: TRBV6-5
cdr3_aa: CASSPTGTGESPLHF
cdr3_nt: TGTGCCAGCAGTCCGACCGGGACAGGGGAATCACCCCTCCACTTT

cdr3_length: 15
d_call: TRBD1
clone_size: -
j_call: TRBJ1-2
v_call: TRBV5-1
cdr3_aa: CASRLRSQGDYGYTF
cdr3_nt: TGCGCCAGCAGACTACGTTCGCAGGGGGACTATGGCTACACCTTC

cdr3_length: 12
d_call: -
clone_size: few
j_call: TRBJ1-1
v_call: TRBV3-1/TRBV3-2
cdr3_aa: CASSAVGGEAFF
cdr3_nt: TGTGCCAGCAGCGCCGTCGGCGGTGAAGCTTTCTTT

cdr3_length: 14
d_call: -
clone_size: -
j_call: TRBJ1-5
v_call: TRBV10-3
cdr3_aa: CAASNGAEYQPQHF
cdr3_nt: TGTGCCGCCTCGAATGGGGCAGAGTATCAGCCCCAGCATTTT

cdr3_length: 16
d_call: -
clone_size: -
j_call: TRBJ2-3
v_call: TRBV5-8
cdr3_aa: CASSFRSGAQGNTQYF
cdr3_nt: TGTGCCAGCAGCTTTCGATCAGGGGCCCAAGGGAATACGCAGTATTTT

cdr3_length: 14
d_call: -
clone_size: -
j_call: TRBJ2-5
v_call: TRBV10-3
cdr3_aa: CAISQTGTQETQYF
cdr3_nt: TGTGCCATCAGTCAGACAGGAACTCAAGAGACCCAGTACTTC

cdr3_length: 18
d_call: TRBD1
clone_size: -
j_call: TRBJ1-2
v_call: TRBV5-1
cdr3_aa: CASSPRGGTGGFINGYTF
cdr3_nt: TGCGCCAGCAGCCCCCGGGGAGGGACAGGGGGCTTCATAAATGGCTACACCTTC

cdr3_length: 17
d_call: -
clone_size: -
j_call: TRBJ1-4
v_call: TRBV9
cdr3_aa: CASSVSPRGTTNEKLFF
cdr3_nt: TGTGCCAGCAGCGTAAGTCCCCGCGGTACAACTAATGAAAAACTGTTTTTT

cdr3_length: 16
d_call: -
clone_size: -
j_call: TRBJ2-7
v_call: TRBV19
cdr3_aa: CASSIWGGGTTYEQYF
cdr3_nt: TGTGCCAGTAGTATATGGGGAGGGGGGACCACCTACGAGCAGTACTTC

cdr3_length: 14
d_call: -
clone_size: -
j_call: TRBJ1-1
v_call: TRBV6-2/TRBV6-3
cdr3_aa: CASSYYFLQVGAFF
cdr3_nt: TGTGCCAGCAGTTACTATTTCTTACAGGTGGGAGCTTTCTTT

cdr3_length: 15
d_call: TRBD2
clone_size: once
j_call: TRBJ2-7
v_call: TRBV24-1
cdr3_aa: CATSSGRGISYEQYF
cdr3_nt: TGTGCCACCAGTTCCGGGCGGGGGATCTCCTACGAGCAGTACTTC

cdr3_length: 14
d_call: TRBD2
clone_size: -
j_call: TRBJ2-3
v_call: TRBV30
cdr3_aa: CAWSDLAGADTQYF
cdr3_nt: TGTGCCTGGAGTGACCTAGCGGGGGCAGATACGCAGTATTTT

cdr3_length: 15
d_call: -
clone_size: -
j_call: TRBJ2-5
v_call: TRBV5-1
cdr3_aa: CASSPVEGSGETQYF
cdr3_nt: TGCGCCAGCAGCCCGGTGGAGGGGTCGGGGGAGACCCAGTACTTC

cdr3_length: 14
d_call: -
clone_size: few
j_call: TRBJ1-2
v_call: TRBV30
cdr3_aa: CAWSLGVEGYGYTF
cdr3_nt: TGTGCCTGGAGTTTGGGGGTGGAGGGGTATGGCTACACCTTC

cdr3_length: 14
d_call: -
clone_size: once
j_call: TRBJ2-7
v_call: TRBV27
cdr3_aa: CASSLSPGYYEQYF
cdr3_nt: TGTGCCAGCAGTTTATCCCCAGGTTACTACGAGCAGTACTTC

cdr3_length: 19
d_call: TRBD1
clone_size: -
j_call: TRBJ1-4
v_call: TRBV24-1
cdr3_aa: CATSDSTGTGGATNEKLFF
cdr3_nt: TGTGCCACCAGTGACTCAACCGGGACAGGTGGGGCGACTAATGAAAAACTGTTTTTT

cdr3_length: 14
d_call: -
clone_size: -
j_call: TRBJ2-7
v_call: TRBV19
cdr3_aa: CATSPLSRVREQYF
cdr3_nt: TGTGCCACCTCACCCCTAAGCAGGGTACGCGAGCAGTACTTC

cdr3_length: 13
d_call: -
clone_size: -
j_call: TRBJ1-5
v_call: TRBV6-6
cdr3_aa: CASVSNSNQPQHF
cdr3_nt: TGTGCCAGCGTTAGTAATAGCAATCAGCCCCAGCATTTT

cdr3_length: 13
d_call: -
clone_size: -
j_call: TRBJ1-1
v_call: TRBV19
cdr3_aa: CASSIAGDTEAFF
cdr3_nt: TGTGCCAGTAGTATAGCGGGGGACACTGAAGCTTTCTTT

cdr3_length: 14
d_call: -
clone_size: -
j_call: TRBJ1-3
v_call: TRBV2
cdr3_aa: CASKGDFSGNTIYF
cdr3_nt: TGTGCCAGCAAAGGGGACTTCTCTGGAAACACCATATATTTT

cdr3_length: 14
d_call: TRBD1
clone_size: -
j_call: TRBJ2-7
v_call: TRBV6-4
cdr3_aa: CASSPGTGSYEQYF
cdr3_nt: TGTGCCAGCAGTCCCGGGACAGGCTCCTACGAGCAGTACTTC

cdr3_length: 16
d_call: TRBD2
clone_size: -
j_call: TRBJ2-5
v_call: TRBV9
cdr3_aa: CASSATSGGAWETQYF
cdr3_nt: TGTGCCAGCAGCGCAACTAGCGGGGGGGCCTGGGAGACCCAGTACTTC

cdr3_length: 15
d_call: -
clone_size: once
j_call: TRBJ1-6
v_call: TRBV5-1
cdr3_aa: CASSPQLDSNSPLHF
cdr3_nt: TGCGCCAGCAGCCCCCAACTAGATTCGAATTCACCCCTCCACTTT

cdr3_length: 13
d_call: -
clone_size: -
j_call: TRBJ1-1
v_call: TRBV13
cdr3_aa: CASSLGGNTEAFF
cdr3_nt: TGTGCCAGCAGCTTGGGGGGGAACACTGAAGCTTTCTTT

cdr3_length: 13
d_call: -
clone_size: -
j_call: TRBJ2-3
v_call: TRBV30
cdr3_aa: CAWSWGLRDTQYF
cdr3_nt: TGTGCCTGGAGTTGGGGCTTACGAGATACGCAGTATTTT

cdr3_length: 14
d_call: TRBD1
clone_size: few
j_call: TRBJ1-1
v_call: TRBV7-9
cdr3_aa: CASSSDRAVAEAFF
cdr3_nt: TGTGCCAGCAGCTCGGACAGGGCGGTCGCTGAAGCTTTCTTT

cdr3_length: 12
d_call: -
clone_size: -
j_call: TRBJ1-4
v_call: TRBV30
cdr3_aa: CAGRGNNEKLFF
cdr3_nt: TGTGCTGGTCGGGGGAACAATGAAAAACTGTTTTTT